Following are 7 T cell receptor beta chains from one sample sequenced in a study of blood T cell repertoires in COVID-19. The data were produced by immunoSEQ multiplex PCR, yet TCRdb's version contains in-frame clones alone and is incomplete. The table lists just over 250,000 clones, less than 90% of them singletons. Material: peripheral blood. These receptors were obtained from a man in his 60s who had recovered from COVID-19.

V and J are TRBV9 and TRBJ1-2, with 7 bases that match TRBD1. This CDR3 contains 15 residues. Germline trimming cut 3 bases from V and 4 bases from J; bases unmatched to any gene: 9. Germline CDR1 and CDR2: SGDLS and YYNGEE. As DNA, the CDR3 is TGTGCCAGCAGCGGTAGTAGGGACAGAAGCTATGGCTACACCTTC. Its protein is CASSGSRDRSYGYTF.

V is TRBV4-1 and J is TRBJ1-1, with D tentatively TRBD1 (6 bases). Germline V gene data show CDR1 as MGHRA and CDR2 as YSYEKL. V was pared by 5 bases and J by 6 bases, with 16 bases between. The CDR3 has 14 amino acids. This CDR3 reads CASSAQPTGSEAFF. Here the CDR3 DNA reads TGCGCCAGCAGCGCCCAACCCACAGGGTCTGAAGCTTTCTTT.

The chain carries TRBV7-3 and TRBJ2-1; TRBD2 agrees at 10 bases. CDR1 SGHTA and CDR2 FQGTGA come from the germline V gene. After removal of 1 base from V and 3 bases from J, the junction contained 9 bases not matched to a gene. The CDR3 has 18 residues. This chain's CDR3 is CASSLIGSVAGGYNEQFF. The CDR3 DNA follows: TGTGCCAGCAGCTTAATTGGATCGGTAGCGGGGGGCTACAATGAGCAGTTCTTC.

The chain carries TRBV18 and TRBJ2-4; D is possibly TRBD1 (5 bases). CDR1 and CDR2 (germline): KGHSH, LQKENI. Trimming left V 1 base short and J 7 bases short, with 14 bases between. The CDR3 length is 15 residues. The CDR3 nucleotides are TGTGCCAGCTCACCACAGGGGATTGAAGGGAACATTCAGTACTTC. This encodes CASSPQGIEGNIQYF.

This chain links TRBV11-2 with TRBJ2-1, with 9 bases that match TRBD2. The CDR3 runs 15 residues. J gave up 6 bases and V 5 bases, and 8 bases lay outside the gene matches. The germline CDR1 and CDR2 sequences are SGHAT and FQNNGV. This CDR3 reads CASSRSGGRPNEQFF. CDR3 DNA: TGTGCCAGCAGCCGTAGCGGGGGCCGTCCCAATGAGCAGTTCTTC.

V gene TRBV4-1 combines with J gene TRBJ1-2; no reliable D call. The CDR3 spans 15 residues. The germline gives CDR1 MGHRA, CDR2 YSYEKL. Between the trimmed V and J ends, which lost 1 base and 4 bases, there was a span of 13 bases. CDR3 nucleotides: TGCGCCAGCAGCCAAGCTCCCTCCAGGTCCTATGGCTACACCTTC. Protein product: CASSQAPSRSYGYTF.

This chain uses TRBV21-1 with TRBJ1-5; TRBD1, the table's D call, was not compared with the DNA. TRBV21-1 is annotated as a pseudogene. The CDR3 loop spans 18 amino acids. The CDR3: CASSPAGTGLYSNQPQHF. CDR3 coding DNA: TGTGCCAGCAGCCCGGCAGGGACAGGGCTCTATAGCAATCAGCCCCAGCATTTT.